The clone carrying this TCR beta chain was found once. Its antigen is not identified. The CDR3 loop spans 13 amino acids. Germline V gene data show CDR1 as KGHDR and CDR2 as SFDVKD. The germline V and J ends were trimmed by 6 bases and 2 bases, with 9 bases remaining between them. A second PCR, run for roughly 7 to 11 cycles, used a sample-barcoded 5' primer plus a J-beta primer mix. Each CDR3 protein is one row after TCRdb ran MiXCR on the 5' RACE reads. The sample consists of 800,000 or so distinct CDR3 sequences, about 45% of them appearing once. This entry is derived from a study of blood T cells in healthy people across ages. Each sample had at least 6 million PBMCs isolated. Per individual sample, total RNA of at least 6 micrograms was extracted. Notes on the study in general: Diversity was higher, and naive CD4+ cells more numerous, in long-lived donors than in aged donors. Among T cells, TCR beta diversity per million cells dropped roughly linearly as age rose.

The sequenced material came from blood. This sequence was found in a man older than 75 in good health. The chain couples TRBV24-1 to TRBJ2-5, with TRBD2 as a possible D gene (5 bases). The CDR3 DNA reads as TGTGCCACCAGTACGGGGTCGCAAGAGACCCAGTACTTC. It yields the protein CATSTGSQETQYF.